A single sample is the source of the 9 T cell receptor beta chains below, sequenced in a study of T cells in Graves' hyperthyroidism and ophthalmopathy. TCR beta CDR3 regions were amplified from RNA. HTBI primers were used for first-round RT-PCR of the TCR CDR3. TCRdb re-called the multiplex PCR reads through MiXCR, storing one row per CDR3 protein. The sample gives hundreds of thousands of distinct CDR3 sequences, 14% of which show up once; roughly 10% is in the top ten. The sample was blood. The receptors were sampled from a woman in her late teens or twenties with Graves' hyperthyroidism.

CDR3 sequence reads: CSARAVGLAGVRTDSYNEQFF. DNA of the CDR3: TGCAGTGCTAGAGCCGTTGGACTAGCGGGAGTCAGAACCGACTCTTACAATGAGCAGTTCTTC. The chain is built from TRBV20-1 and TRBJ2-1; TRBD2 agrees at 13 bases. Trimming at V came to 1 base and at J to 4 bases, leaving 19 bases not matched to a gene. Germline V lookup: CDR1 DFQATT, CDR2 SNEGSKA (reference sequence). The CDR3 consists of 21 residues.

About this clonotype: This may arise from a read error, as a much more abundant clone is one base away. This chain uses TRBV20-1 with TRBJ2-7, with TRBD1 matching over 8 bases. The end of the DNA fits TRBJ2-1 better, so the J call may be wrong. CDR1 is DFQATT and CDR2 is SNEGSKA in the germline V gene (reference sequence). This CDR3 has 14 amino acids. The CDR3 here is CSARGLGTGYEQFF. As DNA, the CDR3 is TGCAGTGCTAGAGGGCTAGGGACAGGTTACGAGCAGTTCTTC.

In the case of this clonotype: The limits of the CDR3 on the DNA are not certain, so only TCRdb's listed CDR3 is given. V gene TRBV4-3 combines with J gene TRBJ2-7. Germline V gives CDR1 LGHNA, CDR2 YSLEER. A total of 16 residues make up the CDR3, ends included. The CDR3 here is CASSQVASGSSYERYF.

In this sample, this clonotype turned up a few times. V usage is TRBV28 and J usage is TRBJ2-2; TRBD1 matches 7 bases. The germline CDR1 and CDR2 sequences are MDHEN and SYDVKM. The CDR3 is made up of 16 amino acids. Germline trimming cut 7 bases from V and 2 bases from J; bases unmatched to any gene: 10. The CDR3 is CASTERQGSNTGELFF. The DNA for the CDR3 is TGTGCCAGCACCGAAAGACAGGGTTCTAACACCGGGGAGCTGTTTTTT. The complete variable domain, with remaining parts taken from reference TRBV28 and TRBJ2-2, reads DVKVTQSSRYLVKRTGEKVFLECVQDMDHENMFWYRQDPGLGLRLIYFSYDVKMKEKGDIPEGYSVSREKKERFSLILESASTNQTSMYLCASTERQGSNTGELFFGEGSRLTVL.

CDR3 DNA sequence: TGTGCCAGCAGCCTACCCCGATCAGAAGTAGGGGCCCCCTCTGGGGCCAACGTCCTGACTTTC. Translating it yields CASSLPRSEVGAPSGANVLTF. V and J are TRBV7-9 and TRBJ2-6; possible D gene TRBD1, 5 bases. Trimming pared 5 bases from V and 0 bases from J, leaving 26 bases between. Germline V gene lookup returns CDR1 SEHNR and CDR2 FQNEAQ (reference sequence). CDR3 size: 21 residues. Drawing the rest from reference TRBV7-9 and TRBJ2-6, the complete variable domain is DTGVSQNPRHKITKRGQNVTFRCDPISEHNRLYWYRQTLGQGPEFLTYFQNEAQLEKSRLLSDRFSAERPKGSFSTLEIQRTEQGDSAMYLCASSLPRSEVGAPSGANVLTFGAGSRLTVL.

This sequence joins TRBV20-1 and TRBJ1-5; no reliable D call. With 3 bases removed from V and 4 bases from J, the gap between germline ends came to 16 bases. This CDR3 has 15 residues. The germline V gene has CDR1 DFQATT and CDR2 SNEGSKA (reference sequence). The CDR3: CSASPPGSLNQPQHF. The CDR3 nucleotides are TGCAGTGCTAGTCCGCCCGGGAGTCTTAATCAGCCCCAGCATTTT.

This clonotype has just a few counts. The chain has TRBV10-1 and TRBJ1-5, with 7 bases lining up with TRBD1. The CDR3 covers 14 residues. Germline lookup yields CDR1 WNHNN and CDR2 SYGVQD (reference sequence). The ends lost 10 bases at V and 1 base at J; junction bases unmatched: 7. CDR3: CAILDRLSNQPQHF. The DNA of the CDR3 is TGCGCCATCCTGGACAGGCTAAGCAATCAGCCCCAGCATTTT.

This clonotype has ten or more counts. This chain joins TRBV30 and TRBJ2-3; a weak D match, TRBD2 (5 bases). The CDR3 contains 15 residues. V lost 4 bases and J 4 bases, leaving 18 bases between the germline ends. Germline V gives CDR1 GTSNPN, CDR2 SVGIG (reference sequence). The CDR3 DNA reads TGTGCCTGGACTTCCGGGGAGCCAGGATCAGATACGCAGTATTTT. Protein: CAWTSGEPGSDTQYF.

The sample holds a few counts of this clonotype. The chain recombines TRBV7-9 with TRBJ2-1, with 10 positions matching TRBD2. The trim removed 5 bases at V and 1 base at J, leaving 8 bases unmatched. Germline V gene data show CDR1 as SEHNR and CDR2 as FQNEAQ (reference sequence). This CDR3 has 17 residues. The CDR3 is CASSLGLAATSYNEQFF. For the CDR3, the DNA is TGTGCCAGCAGCCTCGGACTAGCGGCCACTTCCTACAATGAGCAGTTCTTC.